The 20 T cell receptor beta chains listed next were all sequenced from one sample in a study of CD8 T cells in Susac syndrome. Reverse transcription used about 0.45 to 1 ug RNA and random hexamers. Via MiXCR, TCRdb re-called the immunoSEQ multiplex PCR reads, giving one row per CDR3 protein. Altogether over 150,000 distinct CDR3 sequences are present, just under 95% being singletons, with the ten largest covering 0.099%. Sequencing was performed on CD4+ T cells from PBMCs. The source of these receptors is a human donor with Susac syndrome.

This rearrangement joins TRBV20-1 to TRBJ1-3; 7 bases are a match to TRBD1. CDR1 is DFQATT and CDR2 is SNEGSKA in the germline V gene (reference sequence). This CDR3 comprises 14 residues. J was trimmed by 6 bases and V by 5 bases; bases with no gene match: 10. Written as DNA, the CDR3 is TGCAGTGCTTCAACAGGGGTCACTGAAAACACCATATATTTT. Translating gives CSASTGVTENTIYF.

The chain couples TRBV7-2 to TRBJ2-1; D may be TRBD2 (6 bases). The CDR3 spans 15 residues. Germline V gene lookup returns CDR1 SGHTA and CDR2 FQGNSA. V lost 4 bases, J lost 2 bases, and 12 bases lay in between. The CDR3 spells CASSWLGLAYNEQFF. The CDR3 DNA reads TGTGCCAGCAGCTGGTTGGGACTGGCCTACAATGAGCAGTTCTTC. Full variable domain (outside the CDR3, taken from reference TRBV7-2 and TRBJ2-1): GAGVSQSPSNKVTEKGKDVELRCDPISGHTALYWYRQSLGQGLEFLIYFQGNSAPDKSGLPSDRFSAERTGGSVSTLTIQRTQQEDSAVYLCASSWLGLAYNEQFFGPGTRLTVL.

This chain connects TRBV19 to TRBJ2-4; D call uncertain. The germline V gene encodes CDR1 LNHDA and CDR2 SQIVND (reference sequence). V was trimmed by 8 bases and J by 2 bases, leaving 19 bases between them. The CDR3 extends over 16 amino acids. The CDR3 spells CASDRGRPFSKNIQYF. CDR3 DNA: TGTGCCAGTGACCGAGGAAGGCCTTTTTCCAAAAACATTCAGTACTTC.

A single count supports this clonotype. J is TRBJ1-2 and V is TRBV12-3 or TRBV12-4; D is undetermined. The germline V and J ends were trimmed by 3 bases and 2 bases, with 4 bases remaining between them. The CDR3 loop spans 12 amino acids. The CDR3 DNA sequence: TGTGCCAGCAGTTTCGTCAACTATGGCTACACCTTC. Its protein product is CASSFVNYGYTF.

The rearrangement uses TRBV15 and TRBJ2-1; D not certain. The length of the CDR3 is 16 residues. The V and J ends lost 1 base and 4 bases respectively, with 14 bases between them. In germline, CDR1 is LNHNV, CDR2 YYDKDF (reference sequence). CDR3 residues: CATSRVRLANYNEQFF. In DNA, the CDR3 is TGTGCCACCAGCAGAGTTCGGTTAGCCAATTACAATGAGCAGTTCTTC.

The chain has TRBV6-6 and TRBJ2-7; 9 bases are a match to TRBD2. This CDR3 is built from 16 residues. From germline, CDR1 is MNHNY and CDR2 SVGAGI (reference sequence). V lost 5 bases and J lost 1; bases outside the gene matches: 9. The CDR3: CASSRLGLALSYEQYF. As DNA, the CDR3 is TGTGCCAGCAGTCGCCTGGGACTAGCCTTATCCTACGAGCAGTACTTC.

This chain connects TRBV29-1 to TRBJ2-2, with D unresolved. The CDR3 has 13 residues. The V gene lost 4 bases and the J gene lost 6 bases, with 12 bases spanning the gap. Germline values: CDR1 SQVTM, CDR2 ANQGSEA. CDR3 in amino acids: CSVGLGVSGELFF. The CDR3 region has the DNA TGCAGCGTTGGGCTAGGTGTATCCGGGGAGCTGTTTTTT.

The chain couples TRBV14 to TRBJ2-3; no reliable D call. The ends were cut back, 1 base at V and 2 bases at J, with 10 bases in the middle. This CDR3 spans 15 amino acids. Looked up from germline, CDR1 is SGHDN and CDR2 is FVKESK. The CDR3 nucleotides read TGTGCCAGCAGCCAAGCGTCATGGTACACAGATACGCAGTATTTT. This sequence encodes CASSQASWYTDTQYF.

This CDR3 reads CASSPSGGEPSSYNEQFF. Here the CDR3 DNA reads TGTGCCAGCAGCCCTAGCGGGGGTGAACCTAGCTCCTACAATGAGCAGTTCTTC. The chain combines TRBV5-6 with TRBJ2-1; 10 positions agree with TRBD2. From germline, CDR1 is SGHDT and CDR2 YYEEEE. This CDR3 has 18 amino acids. V gave up 4 bases and J gave up 0 bases; unmatched junction bases: 10.

V usage is TRBV5-1 and J usage is TRBJ1-1; weak D call: TRBD1 (6 bases). Trimming shortened V by 2 bases and J by 1 base, and 12 bases separated the two germline ends. Germline CDR1 is SGHRS and CDR2 is YFSETQ. The CDR3 has 15 amino acids. CDR3 region: CASSFQTGTNTEAFF. Written as DNA, the CDR3 is TGCGCCAGCAGCTTCCAGACAGGTACGAACACTGAAGCTTTCTTT.

The chain joins TRBV3-1 to TRBJ1-2; 9 positions match TRBD1. V shed 4 bases, J shed 6 bases, and the junction held 3 bases outside the gene matches. The CDR3 runs to 13 residues. The germline V gene has CDR1 LGHDT and CDR2 YNNKEL (reference sequence). CDR3 sequence (DNA): TGTGCCAGCAGCCCTACAGGGGGCCATGGCTACACCTTC. This encodes CASSPTGGHGYTF.

The rearrangement joins TRBV10-3 to TRBJ2-7; D remains unclear. V was pared by 0 bases and J by 6 bases, with 6 bases between. This CDR3 is 12 amino acids long. CDR1 and CDR2 (germline): ENHRY, SYGVKD. CDR3 coding DNA: TGTGCCATCAGTGAGTCAACCGGCGAGCAGTACTTC. Residues: CAISESTGEQYF.

The CDR3 loop is CASSRTPDTQYF. In nucleotides, the CDR3 is TGTGCCAGCAGCCGGACCCCCGATACGCAGTATTTT. The genes are TRBV6-5 and TRBJ2-3; the D is unclear. Germline CDR1 is MNHEY and CDR2 is SVGAGI. V was pared by 6 bases and J by 6 bases, with 10 bases between. This CDR3 is built from 12 residues.

The rearrangement uses TRBV28 and TRBJ2-1; D is unclear. The germline gives CDR1 MDHEN, CDR2 SYDVKM. The CDR3 is made up of 12 amino acids. Trimming removed 3 bases at V and 11 bases at J, with 11 bases between. This CDR3 is CASSFGFRKQFF. The CDR3 region has the DNA TGTGCCAGCAGTTTCGGGTTCCGGAAGCAGTTCTTC.

V is TRBV2 and J is TRBJ2-4, with 8 bases lining up with TRBD1. V shed 4 bases and J 0 bases; nucleotides not matched to a gene: 8. The CDR3 is 17 amino acids. Looked up from germline, CDR1 is SNHLY and CDR2 is FYNNEI. The CDR3 DNA reads TGTGCCAGCAGTGCGTTACAGGGGGTTACAGCCAAAAACATTCAGTACTTC. It yields the protein CASSALQGVTAKNIQYF.

This clonotype was picked up one time. The rearrangement joins TRBV6-2 or TRBV6-3 to TRBJ1-5; D is unresolved. Germline V gives CDR1 MNHEY, CDR2 SVGEGT. V was shortened by 5 bases and J by 9 bases, with 14 bases between the two germline ends. The CDR3 contains 13 residues. This chain's CDR3 is CASSLDRFGPQHF. In DNA, the CDR3 is TGTGCCAGCAGTCTGGACCGGTTTGGGCCCCAGCATTTT.

This sequence joins TRBV7-9 and TRBJ2-1, with 10 nucleotides matching TRBD2. Germline loops: CDR1 SEHNR, CDR2 FQNEAQ (reference sequence). The ends lost 2 bases at V and 6 bases at J; junction bases unmatched: 10. The CDR3 length is 17 residues. CDR3 residues: CASSLSRTSGDRNEQFF. CDR3 DNA: TGTGCCAGCAGCTTATCCCGGACTAGCGGTGACCGCAATGAGCAGTTCTTC. Looking up the rest from reference TRBV7-9 and TRBJ2-1 gives the full variable domain: DTGVSQNPRHKITKRGQNVTFRCDPISEHNRLYWYRQTLGQGPEFLTYFQNEAQLEKSRLLSDRFSAERPKGSFSTLEIQRTEQGDSAMYLCASSLSRTSGDRNEQFFGPGTRLTVL.

The chain joins TRBV10-3 to TRBJ1-2; the D is unclear. Germline CDR1 ENHRY, CDR2 SYGVKD. There are 14 residues in the CDR3. Trimming removed 0 bases from V and 4 bases from J, with 9 bases in between. The CDR3 spells CAISESSEVYGYTF. The CDR3 DNA is TGTGCCATCAGTGAGTCCTCGGAGGTCTATGGCTACACCTTC.

The CDR3 loop reads CASSHRSGSIYNEQFF. CDR3 bases: TGTGCCAGCAGCCACCGTAGCGGGAGTATCTACAATGAGCAGTTCTTC. The chain has TRBV3-1 and TRBJ2-1; 9 nucleotides align to TRBD2. Per the germline V gene, CDR1 is LGHDT and CDR2 is YNNKEL (reference sequence). V gave up 3 bases and J gave up 3 bases; unmatched junction bases: 6. The CDR3 contains 16 residues.

The rearrangement uses TRBV6-6 and TRBJ2-4, with D perhaps matching TRBD2 (6 bases). Trimming left V 2 bases short and J 9 bases short, with 17 bases between. The CDR3 has 15 residues. Germline V gene data show CDR1 as MNHNY and CDR2 as SVGAGI (reference sequence). CDR3 DNA: TGTGCCAGCAGTTACGCTTACGGGGGTTCGAGCATTCAGTACTTC. Translating gives CASSYAYGGSSIQYF.